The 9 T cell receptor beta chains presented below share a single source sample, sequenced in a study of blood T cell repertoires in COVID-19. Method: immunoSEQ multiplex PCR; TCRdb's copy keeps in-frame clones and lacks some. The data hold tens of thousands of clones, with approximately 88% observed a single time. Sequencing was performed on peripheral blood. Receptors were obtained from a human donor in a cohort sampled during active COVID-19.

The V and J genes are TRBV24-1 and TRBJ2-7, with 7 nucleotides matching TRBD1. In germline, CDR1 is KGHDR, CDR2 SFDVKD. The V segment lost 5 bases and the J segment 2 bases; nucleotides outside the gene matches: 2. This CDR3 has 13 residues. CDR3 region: CATSAGGPYEQYF. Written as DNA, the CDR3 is TGTGCCACCAGTGCAGGGGGTCCCTACGAGCAGTACTTC.

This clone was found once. CDR3 loop: CASSLRVGGANTGELFF. The CDR3 region has the DNA TGTGCCAGCAGCTTAAGGGTCGGGGGAGCGAACACCGGGGAGCTGTTTTTT. The J gene is TRBJ2-2, the V gene TRBV11-2; D is possibly TRBD2 (6 bases). Trimming removed 2 bases at V and 0 bases at J, with 13 bases between. Germline V CDR1 and CDR2: SGHAT, FQNNGV. The CDR3 contains 17 residues.

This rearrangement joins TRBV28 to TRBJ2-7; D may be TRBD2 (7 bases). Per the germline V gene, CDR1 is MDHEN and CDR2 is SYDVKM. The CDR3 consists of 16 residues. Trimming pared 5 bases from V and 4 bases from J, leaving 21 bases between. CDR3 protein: CASSTPKSAGAYEQYF. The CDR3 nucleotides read TGTGCCAGCAGTACCCCCAAGTCGGCGGGGGCTTACGAGCAGTACTTC.

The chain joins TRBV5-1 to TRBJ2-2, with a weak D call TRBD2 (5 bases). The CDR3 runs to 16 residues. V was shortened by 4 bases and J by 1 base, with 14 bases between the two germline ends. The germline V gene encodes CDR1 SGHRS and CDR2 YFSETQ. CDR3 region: CASSPGSLMNTGELFF. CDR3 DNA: TGCGCCAGCAGCCCGGGGAGCCTCATGAACACCGGGGAGCTGTTTTTT.

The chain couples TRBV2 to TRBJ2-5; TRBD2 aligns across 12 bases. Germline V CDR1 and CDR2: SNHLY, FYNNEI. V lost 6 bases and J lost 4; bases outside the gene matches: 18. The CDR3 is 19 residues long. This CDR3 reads CASRRSASGRAGVGETQYF. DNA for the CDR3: TGTGCCAGCAGGAGGTCGGCTAGCGGGAGGGCCGGGGTCGGAGAGACCCAGTACTTC. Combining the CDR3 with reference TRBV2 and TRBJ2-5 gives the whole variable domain EPEVTQTPSHQVTQMGQEVILRCVPISNHLYFYWYRQILGQKVEFLVSFYNNEISEKSEIFDDQFSVERPDGSNFTLKIRSTKLEDSAMYFCASRRSASGRAGVGETQYFGPGTRLLVL.

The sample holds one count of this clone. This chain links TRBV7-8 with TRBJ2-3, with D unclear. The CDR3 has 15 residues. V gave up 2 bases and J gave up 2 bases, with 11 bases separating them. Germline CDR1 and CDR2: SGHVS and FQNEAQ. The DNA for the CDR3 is TGTGCCAGCAGCTTACCCCCCTGGGCCACAGATACGCAGTATTTT. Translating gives CASSLPPWATDTQYF.

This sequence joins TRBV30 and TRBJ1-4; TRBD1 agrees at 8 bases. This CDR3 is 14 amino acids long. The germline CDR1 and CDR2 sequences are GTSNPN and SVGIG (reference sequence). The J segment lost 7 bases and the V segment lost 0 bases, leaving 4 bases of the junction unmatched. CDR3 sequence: CAWSVRGRVEKLFF. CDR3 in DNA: TGTGCCTGGAGTGTCAGGGGGCGGGTTGAAAAACTGTTTTTT.

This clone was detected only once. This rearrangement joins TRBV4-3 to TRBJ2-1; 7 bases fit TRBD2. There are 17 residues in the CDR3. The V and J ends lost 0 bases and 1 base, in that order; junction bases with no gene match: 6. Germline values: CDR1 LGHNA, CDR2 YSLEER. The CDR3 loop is CASSQDWGGGSYNEQFF. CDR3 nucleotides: TGCGCCAGCAGCCAAGATTGGGGGGGAGGGTCCTACAATGAGCAGTTCTTC.

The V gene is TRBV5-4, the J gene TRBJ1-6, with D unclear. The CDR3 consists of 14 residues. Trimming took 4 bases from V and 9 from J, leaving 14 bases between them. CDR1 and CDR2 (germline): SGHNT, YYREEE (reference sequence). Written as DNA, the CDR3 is TGTGCCAGCAGCGCGACCCCGTCGGGTTCACCCCTCCACTTT. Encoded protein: CASSATPSGSPLHF.